This TCR beta chain was profiled in a study of identical twins. The study, taken as a whole, reports: The analysis was cross-sectional rather than longitudinal within donors.

This clonotype was seen only once. Its specificity is unknown. The CDR3 is made up of 11 amino acids. The germline V gene encodes CDR1 SEHNR and CDR2 FQNEAQ (reference sequence). Trimming took 6 bases from V and 10 from J, leaving 10 bases between them. TCRdb re-analysed the 5' RACE reads in MiXCR, keeping a single row per CDR3 protein. The sample lists around 450,000 distinct CDR3 sequences; around 14% were seen once. This sample was also put to use in a study of yellow fever vaccine responses in identical twins.

The clonotype comes from a woman between 18 and 29 years old in good health. The V gene is TRBV7-9, the J gene TRBJ2-1; D is possibly TRBD2 (5 bases). What was sequenced was CD4+ T cells sorted from blood. In DNA form, the CDR3 reads TGTGCCAGCAGTCCCCAGCGGGAGCAGTTCTTC. Amino acid sequence: CASSPQREQFF.